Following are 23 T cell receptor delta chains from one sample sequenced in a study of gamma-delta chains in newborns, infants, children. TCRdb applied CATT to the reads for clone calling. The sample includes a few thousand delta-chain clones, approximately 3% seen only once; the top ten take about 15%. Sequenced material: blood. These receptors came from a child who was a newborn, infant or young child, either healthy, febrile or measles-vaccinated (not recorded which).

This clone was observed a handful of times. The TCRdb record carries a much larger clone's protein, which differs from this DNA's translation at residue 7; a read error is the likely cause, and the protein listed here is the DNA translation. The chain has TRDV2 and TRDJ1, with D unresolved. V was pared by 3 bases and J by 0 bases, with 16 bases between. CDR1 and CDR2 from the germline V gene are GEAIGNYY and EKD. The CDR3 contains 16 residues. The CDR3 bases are TGTGCCTGTGACCGGTACTGTGTGACGTACACCGATAAACTCATCTTT. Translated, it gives CACDRYCVTYTDKLIF.

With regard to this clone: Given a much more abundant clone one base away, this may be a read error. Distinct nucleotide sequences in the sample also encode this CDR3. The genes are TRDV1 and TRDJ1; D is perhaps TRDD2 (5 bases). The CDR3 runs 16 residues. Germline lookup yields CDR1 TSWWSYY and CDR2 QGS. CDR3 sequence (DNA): TGTGCTCTTTCTTCCCCTCCTGTTCACGGGGCCGATAAGCTCATCTTT. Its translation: CALSSPPVHGADKLIF.

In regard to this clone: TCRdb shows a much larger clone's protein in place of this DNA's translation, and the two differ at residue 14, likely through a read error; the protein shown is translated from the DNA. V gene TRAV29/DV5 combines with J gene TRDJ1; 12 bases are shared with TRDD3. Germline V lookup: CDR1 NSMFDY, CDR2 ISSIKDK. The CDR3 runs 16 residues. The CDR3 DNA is TGTGCAGCAAGCGAAAAACTACTGGGGGATACCGATAAACCCATCTTT. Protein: CAASEKLLGDTDKPIF.

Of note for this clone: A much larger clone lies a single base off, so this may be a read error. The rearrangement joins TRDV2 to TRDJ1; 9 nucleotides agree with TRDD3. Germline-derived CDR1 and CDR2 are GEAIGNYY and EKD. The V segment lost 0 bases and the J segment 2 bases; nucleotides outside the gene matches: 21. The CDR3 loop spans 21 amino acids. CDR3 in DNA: TGTGCCTGTGACACCCCGCCTACTGGGGGAACCTGGAGGGGCCAGACCGATAAACTCATCTTT. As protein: CACDTPPTGGTWRGQTDKLIF.

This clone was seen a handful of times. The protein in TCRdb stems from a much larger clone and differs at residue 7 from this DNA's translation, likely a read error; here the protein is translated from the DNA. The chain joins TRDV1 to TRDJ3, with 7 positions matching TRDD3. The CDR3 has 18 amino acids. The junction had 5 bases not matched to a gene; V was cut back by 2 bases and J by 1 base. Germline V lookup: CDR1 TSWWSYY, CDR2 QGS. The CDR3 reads CALGEVPGDSWDTRQMFF. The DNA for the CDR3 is TGTGCTCTTGGGGAAGTACCGGGGGATTCCTGGGACACCCGACAGATGTTTTTC.

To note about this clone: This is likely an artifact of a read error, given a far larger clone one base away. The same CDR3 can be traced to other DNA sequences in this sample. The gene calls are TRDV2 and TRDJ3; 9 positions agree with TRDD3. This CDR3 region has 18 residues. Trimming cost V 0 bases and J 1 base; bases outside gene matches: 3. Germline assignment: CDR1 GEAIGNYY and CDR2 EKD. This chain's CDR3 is CACDTRGYASWDTRQMFF. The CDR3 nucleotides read TGTGCCTGTGACACCAGGGGATACGCTTCCTGGGACACCCGACAGATGTTTTTC.

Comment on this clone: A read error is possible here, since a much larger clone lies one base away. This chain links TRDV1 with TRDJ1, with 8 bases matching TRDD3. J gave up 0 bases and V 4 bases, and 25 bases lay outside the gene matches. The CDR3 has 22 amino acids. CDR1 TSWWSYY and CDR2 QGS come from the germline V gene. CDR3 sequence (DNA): TGTGCTCTTGGGGTCCTGTACCCGTTTTACGGGGGAAGACTGGGGGACACCGATAAACTCATCTTT. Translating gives CALGVLYPFYGGRLGDTDKLIF.

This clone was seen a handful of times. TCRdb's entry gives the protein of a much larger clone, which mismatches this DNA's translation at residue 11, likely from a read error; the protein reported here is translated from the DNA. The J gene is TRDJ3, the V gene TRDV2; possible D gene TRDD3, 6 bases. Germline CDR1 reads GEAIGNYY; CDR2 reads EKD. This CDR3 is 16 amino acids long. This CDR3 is CACDWGFSWDARQMFF. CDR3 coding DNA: TGTGCCTGTGACTGGGGATTCTCCTGGGACGCCCGACAGATGTTTTTC.

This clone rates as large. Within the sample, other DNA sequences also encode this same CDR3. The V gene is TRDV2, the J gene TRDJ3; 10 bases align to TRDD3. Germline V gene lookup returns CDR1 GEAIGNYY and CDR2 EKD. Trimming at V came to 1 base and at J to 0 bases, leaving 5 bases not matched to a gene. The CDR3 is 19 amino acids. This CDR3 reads CACDTGGYPSSWDTRQMFF. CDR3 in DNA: TGTGCCTGTGACACTGGGGGATACCCCAGCTCCTGGGACACCCGACAGATGTTTTTC.

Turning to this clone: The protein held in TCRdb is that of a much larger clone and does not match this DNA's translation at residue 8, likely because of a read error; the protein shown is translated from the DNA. CDR3 protein: CACDTVDPLGDKGKLIF. The CDR3 nucleotides read TGTGCCTGTGACACCGTCGATCCCCTGGGGGATAAAGGTAAACTCATCTTT. The chain recombines TRDV2 with TRDJ1; 10 nucleotides agree with TRDD3. CDR3 length: 17 amino acids. Germline CDR1 reads GEAIGNYY; CDR2 reads EKD. V was clipped by 0 bases and J by 7 bases; unmatched bases: 13.

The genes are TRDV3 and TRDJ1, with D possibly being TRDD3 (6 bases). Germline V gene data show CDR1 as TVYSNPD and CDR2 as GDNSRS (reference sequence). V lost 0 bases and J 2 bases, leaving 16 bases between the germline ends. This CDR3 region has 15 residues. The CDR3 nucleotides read TGTGCCTTTAGTTATTGGGGGCCCTCGACCGATAAACTCATCTTT. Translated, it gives CAFSYWGPSTDKLIF.

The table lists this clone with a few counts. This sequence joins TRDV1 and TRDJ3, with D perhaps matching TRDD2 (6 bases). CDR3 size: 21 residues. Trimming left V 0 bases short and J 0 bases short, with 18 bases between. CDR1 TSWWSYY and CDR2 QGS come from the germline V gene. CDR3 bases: TGTGCTCTTGGGGAACTTCCTACTCCGGTCGCGAGCTCCTGGGACACCCGACAGATGTTTTTC. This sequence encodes CALGELPTPVASSWDTRQMFF.

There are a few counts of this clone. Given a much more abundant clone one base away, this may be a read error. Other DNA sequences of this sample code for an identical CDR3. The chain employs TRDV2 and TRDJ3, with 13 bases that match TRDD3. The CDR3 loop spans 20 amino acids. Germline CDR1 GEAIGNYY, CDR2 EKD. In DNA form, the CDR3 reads TGTGCCTGTGACACCGTACTGGGGGATACGAGCTCCTGGGACACCCGCCAGATGTTTTTC. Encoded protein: CACDTVLGDTSSWDTRQMFF.

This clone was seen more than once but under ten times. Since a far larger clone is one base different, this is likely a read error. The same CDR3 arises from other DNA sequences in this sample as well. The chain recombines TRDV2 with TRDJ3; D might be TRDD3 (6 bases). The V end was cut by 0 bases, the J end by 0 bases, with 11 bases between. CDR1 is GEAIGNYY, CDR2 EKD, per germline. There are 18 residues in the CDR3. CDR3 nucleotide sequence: TGTGCCTGTGACACCTGGGGGTCAAGCTCCTGGGACACCCGACAGATGTTTTTC. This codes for CACDTWGSSSWDTRQMFF.

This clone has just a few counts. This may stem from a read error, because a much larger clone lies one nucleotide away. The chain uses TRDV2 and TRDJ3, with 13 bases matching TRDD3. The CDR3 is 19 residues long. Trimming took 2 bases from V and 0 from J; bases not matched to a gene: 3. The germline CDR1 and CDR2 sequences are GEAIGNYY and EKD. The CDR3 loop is CACDILGDTGSWDTRQMFF. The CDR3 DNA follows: TGTGCCTGTGACATACTGGGGGATACGGGCTCCTGGGACACCCGACAGATGTTTTTC.

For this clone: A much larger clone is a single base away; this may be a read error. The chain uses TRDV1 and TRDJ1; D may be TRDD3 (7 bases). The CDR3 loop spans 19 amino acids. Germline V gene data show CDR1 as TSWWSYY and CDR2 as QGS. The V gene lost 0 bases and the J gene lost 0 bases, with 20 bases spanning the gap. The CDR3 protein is CALGELPTGWGNYTDKLIF. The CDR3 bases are TGTGCTCTTGGGGAACTTCCTACTGGTTGGGGGAATTACACCGATAAACTCATCTTT.

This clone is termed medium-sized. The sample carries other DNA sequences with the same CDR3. The CDR3: CACDWGPSSWDTRQMFF. The CDR3 region has the DNA TGTGCCTGTGACTGGGGACCAAGCTCCTGGGACACCCGACAGATGTTTTTC. The rearrangement links TRDV2 to TRDJ3; perhaps TRDD3 as D (5 bases). The CDR3 runs 17 residues. V was clipped by 3 bases and J by 0 bases, with 11 bases between them. Germline V gene sequence: CDR1 GEAIGNYY, CDR2 EKD.

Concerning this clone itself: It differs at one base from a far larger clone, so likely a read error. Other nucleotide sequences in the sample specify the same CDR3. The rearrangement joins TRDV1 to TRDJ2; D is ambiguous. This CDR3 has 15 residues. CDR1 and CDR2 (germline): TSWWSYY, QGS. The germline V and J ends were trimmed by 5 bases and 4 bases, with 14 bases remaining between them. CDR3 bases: TGTGCTCTTGGGAGACATAGGGCTCGGACAGCACAACTCTTCTTT. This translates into CALGRHRARTAQLFF.

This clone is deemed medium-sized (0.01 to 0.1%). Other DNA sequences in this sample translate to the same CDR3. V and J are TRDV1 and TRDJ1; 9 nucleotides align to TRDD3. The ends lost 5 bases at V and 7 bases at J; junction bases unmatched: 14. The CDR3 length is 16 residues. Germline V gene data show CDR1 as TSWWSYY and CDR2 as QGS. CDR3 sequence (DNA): TGTGCTCTTGGGCCGTCTCGGGGGGGATACATCGGTAAACTCATCTTT. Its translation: CALGPSRGGYIGKLIF.

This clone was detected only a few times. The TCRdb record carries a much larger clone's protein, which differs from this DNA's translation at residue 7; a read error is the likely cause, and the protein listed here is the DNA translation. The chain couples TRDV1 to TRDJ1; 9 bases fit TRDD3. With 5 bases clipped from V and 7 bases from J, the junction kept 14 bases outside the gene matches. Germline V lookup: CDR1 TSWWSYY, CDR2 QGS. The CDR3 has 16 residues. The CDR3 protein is CALGPSWGGYIGKLIF. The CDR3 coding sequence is TGTGCTCTTGGGCCGTCTTGGGGGGGATACATCGGTAAACTCATCTTT.

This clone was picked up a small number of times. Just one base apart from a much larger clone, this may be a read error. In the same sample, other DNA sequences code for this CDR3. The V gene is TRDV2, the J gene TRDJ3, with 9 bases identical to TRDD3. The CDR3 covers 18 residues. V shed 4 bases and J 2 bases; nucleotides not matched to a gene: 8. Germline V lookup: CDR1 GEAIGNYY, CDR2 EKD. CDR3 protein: CACDPLGDETWDTRQMFF. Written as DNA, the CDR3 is TGTGCCTGTGATCCACTGGGGGACGAGACCTGGGACACCCGACAGATGTTTTTC.

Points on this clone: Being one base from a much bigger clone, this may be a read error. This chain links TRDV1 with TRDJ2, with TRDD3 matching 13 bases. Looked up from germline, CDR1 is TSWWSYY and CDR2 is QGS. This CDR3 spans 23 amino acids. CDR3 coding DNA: TGTGCTTTTGGGGAACTCGGGGATTTAACTGGGGGATACGAACCCCAGGGGACAGCACAACTCTTCTTT. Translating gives CAFGELGDLTGGYEPQGTAQLFF.

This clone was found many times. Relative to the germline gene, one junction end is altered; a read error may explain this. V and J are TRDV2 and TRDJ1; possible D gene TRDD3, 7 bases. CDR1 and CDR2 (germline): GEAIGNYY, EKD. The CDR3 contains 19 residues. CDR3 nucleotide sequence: TGTGCCTGTGACACCGATTCTACTGGGGTATACTCCTACACCGATAACCTCATCTTT. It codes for CACDTDSTGVYSYTDNLIF.